This T cell receptor beta chain was identified in a study of CD8 T cells in Susac syndrome. With random hexamers, reverse transcription was performed on roughly 0.45 to 1 ug of RNA. TCRdb analysed the immunoSEQ multiplex PCR reads with MiXCR anew, one entry per CDR3 protein. This sample has about 300,000 distinct CDR3 sequences, with over 75% found just once. CDR1 is MDHEN and CDR2 is SYDVKM in the germline V gene. The CDR3 is made up of 10 amino acids. The V end lost 11 bases, the J end lost 7 bases, and 11 bases lay between the germline ends. The receptor comes from a human donor with multiple sclerosis. The sequencing input was CD8+ T cells from PBMCs. V is TRBV28 and J is TRBJ1-1; D possibly corresponds to TRBD1 (5 bases). The CDR3, as DNA: TGTGCCTCTGGGGGTAATGAAGCTTTCTTT. Translation gives CASGGNEAFF.